The rows below give T cell receptor beta chains drawn from one sample of a study of low-dose radiotherapy and immunotherapy resistance in tumors. TCRdb passed the reads through MiXCR, listing each CDR3 protein once. The sample lists more than 45,000 distinct CDR3 sequences, 20% to 25% occurring once. The sample was PBMCs, taken before treatment. These receptors all stem from a male donor with prostate cancer. The CDR3 runs from the conserved cysteine through the conserved F or W. D genes are given only for firm matches. Expanded clones are given a class, and other clones once, few, many or no size at all.

TGTGCCAGCAGCCGGACAGCGACTGAAGCTTTCTTT,CASSRTATEAFF,TRBJ1-1,TRBV6-1,few,NA
TGTGCCAGCAGCTTTAGCGGGAGGCCGTACGGTGAGCAGTTCTTC,CASSFSGRPYGEQFF,TRBJ2-1,TRBV13,NA,TRBD2
TGTGCCAGCAGCTTAAACACTGAAGCTTTCTTT,CASSLNTEAFF,TRBJ1-1,TRBV2,many,NA
TGTGCCAGCATCGGGCTAGCGGGGGGCGCAGATACGCAGTATTTT,CASIGLAGGADTQYF,TRBJ2-3,TRBV6-2/TRBV6-3,many,TRBD2
TGCGCCAGCAGCTCGGGACAGGCATCCTCCTATGGCTACACCTTC,CASSSGQASSYGYTF,TRBJ1-2,TRBV5-1,many,TRBD1
TGTGCCAGCAGCCCCAGGTCGACAGGGGCTTCGTGGGGGGAGCTGTTTTTT,CASSPRSTGASWGELFF,TRBJ2-2,TRBV7-9,NA,TRBD1
TGTGCCAGCAGTTTCCGACCGGGGGGTGAGGACGAGCAGTACTTC,CASSFRPGGEDEQYF,TRBJ2-7,TRBV6-2/TRBV6-3,many,TRBD2
TGCAGTGCTAGCCCCCGGACAGGGGACCCCTACGAGCAGTACTTC,CSASPRTGDPYEQYF,TRBJ2-7,TRBV20-1,NA,TRBD1
TGTGCCAGCAGTGCCGATCAGGGGGCGCGGGCTTTCTTT,CASSADQGARAFF,TRBJ1-1,TRBV2,many,TRBD1
TGCAGTGCTAGCGGACTAGCGGGAGGGCCCTTTAATGAGCAGTTCTTC,CSASGLAGGPFNEQFF,TRBJ2-1,TRBV20-1,many,TRBD2
TGTGCCTGGATCGCCCCGGGACAGAGAATATATAGCAATCAGCCCCAGCATTTT,CAWIAPGQRIYSNQPQHF,TRBJ1-5,TRBV30,many,TRBD1
TGTGCCAGTAGTATTACAGGGGGCGGCACAGATACGCAGTATTTT,CASSITGGGTDTQYF,TRBJ2-3,TRBV19,NA,TRBD1
TGTGCCAGCAGCGGACGAACAGGGAACTACGAGCAGTACTTC,CASSGRTGNYEQYF,TRBJ2-7,TRBV9,NA,NA
TGTGCCAGCAGTTTAATGACAGGGAATCAGCCCCAGCATTTT,CASSLMTGNQPQHF,TRBJ1-5,TRBV27,few,TRBD1
TGTGCCAGCAGCACCGGGACTAGTGGGACCGGGGGGCAGTTCTTC,CASSTGTSGTGGQFF,TRBJ2-1,TRBV6-4,many,TRBD2
TGTGCCAGCAGCTTGAGCGCGGGCTCCTACAATGAGCAGTTCTTC,CASSLSAGSYNEQFF,TRBJ2-1,TRBV7-2,many,NA
TGCGCCAGCAGCTCAGGCGGGGGAGGAGCCGCGAAGGCTAACTATGGCTACACCTTC,CASSSGGGGAAKANYGYTF,TRBJ1-2,TRBV5-1,many,NA